This entry lists 12 T cell receptor beta chains sequenced from one sample in a study of Ad26.COV2.S vaccination and SARS-CoV-2 variants. The treatment denotes: 15 to 20 received Ad26.COV2.S at low or high dose, single or two shots; 5 received placebo; per-sample allocation not given. Sampling happened 63 days after the first vaccine or placebo injection. Profiled with immunoSEQ multiplex PCR; TCRdb holds only in-frame clones, not every one. Among around 250,000 clones, around 87% were seen once, and the ten largest hold about 3.1%. The specimen comprised peripheral blood, sampled in a trial of Ad26.COV2.S vaccine versus placebo. The receptors come from a person between 18 and 60 years old who received the Ad26.COV2.S COVID-19 vaccine or a placebo.

V and J are TRBV6-2 or TRBV6-3 and TRBJ2-7; a possible D gene is TRBD2 (7 bases). The V and J ends lost 3 bases and 1 base respectively, with 13 bases between them. The CDR3 runs 15 residues. Germline V gives CDR1 MNHEY, CDR2 SVGEGT. The CDR3 coding sequence is TGTGCCAGCAGTTATACAGGGAGGGGATCCTACGAGCAGTACTTC. Translated, it gives CASSYTGRGSYEQYF.

The genes are TRBV5-1 and TRBJ1-1, with D unclear. The V and J ends lost 0 bases and 0 bases respectively, with 6 bases between them. CDR3 length equals 14 residues. Germline CDR1 is SGHRS and CDR2 is YFSETQ. CDR3 sequence: CASSLDGMNTEAFF. CDR3 DNA: TGCGCCAGCAGCTTGGATGGGATGAACACTGAAGCTTTCTTT.

The DNA of the CDR3 is TGCGCCAGCAGCCCCCATACGACAGCCATGAACACTGAAGCTTTCTTT. It translates to CASSPHTTAMNTEAFF. The chain has TRBV4-1 and TRBJ1-1; TRBD1 might be the D (5 bases). This CDR3 contains 16 residues. Trimming removed 4 bases at V and 0 bases at J, with 15 bases between. Germline CDR1 MGHRA, CDR2 YSYEKL.

The chain combines TRBV3-1 (or the pseudogene TRBV3-2) with TRBJ2-1, with no clear D. The CDR3 extends over 13 amino acids. V was trimmed by 6 bases and J by 6 bases, leaving 12 bases between them. Germline CDR1 LGHDT, CDR2 YNNKEL (reference sequence). The CDR3 loop reads CASRPSLGNEQFF. For the CDR3, the DNA is TGTGCCAGCAGACCTTCTCTAGGCAATGAGCAGTTCTTC.

The rearrangement links TRBV6-1 to TRBJ2-2; 8 bases line up with TRBD1. Germline V gene sequence: CDR1 MNHNS, CDR2 SASEGT. The CDR3 has 15 residues. J was trimmed by 7 bases and V by 2 bases; bases with no gene match: 6. The CDR3 nucleotides are TGTGCCAGCAGTGAACGGACAGGGTTGGGCGGGGAGCTGTTTTTT. It yields the protein CASSERTGLGGELFF.

The genes are TRBV7-2 and TRBJ1-4; D perhaps matches TRBD1 (5 bases). The length of the CDR3 is 15 residues. Germline V CDR1 and CDR2: SGHTA, FQGNSA. With 5 bases removed from V and 7 bases from J, the gap between germline ends came to 17 bases. CDR3 in amino acids: CASSRTGQGGEKLFF. The CDR3 DNA reads TGTGCCAGCAGCCGTACAGGTCAAGGAGGTGAAAAACTGTTTTTT.

The chain carries TRBV6-6 and TRBJ1-1; D ambiguous. Trimming removed 3 bases at V and 0 bases at J, with 8 bases between. This CDR3 has 14 amino acids. The germline V gene has CDR1 MNHNY and CDR2 SVGAGI (reference sequence). Written as DNA, the CDR3 is TGTGCCAGCAGTTATGGGTTTATGAACACTGAAGCTTTCTTT. It translates to CASSYGFMNTEAFF.

The rearrangement joins TRBV6-4 to TRBJ2-1; D uncertain. The CDR3 length is 14 residues. Germline V CDR1 and CDR2: MRHNA, SNTAGT. The V and J ends lost 3 bases and 5 bases respectively, with 11 bases between them. DNA of the CDR3: TGTGCCAGCAGTGAGTCAGCTTCCCACAATGAGCAGTTCTTC. It encodes CASSESASHNEQFF.

The rearrangement uses TRBV18 and TRBJ1-5; 8 bases align to TRBD1. Trimming at V came to 3 bases and at J to 7 bases, leaving 11 bases not matched to a gene. The CDR3 is 16 residues long. CDR1 and CDR2 (germline): KGHSH, LQKENI. The CDR3 protein is CASSPETGEGLQPQHF. CDR3 in DNA: TGTGCCAGCTCACCCGAGACAGGGGAAGGGCTGCAGCCCCAGCATTTT.

The chain combines TRBV28 with TRBJ1-1; 11 bases are a match to TRBD1. Germline V gene data show CDR1 as MDHEN and CDR2 as SYDVKM. The CDR3 is 15 amino acids. Trimming removed 5 bases from V and 6 bases from J; junction bases left unmatched: 8. The CDR3 nucleotides read TGTGCCAGCAGTCCCCGGACAGGGGGCAGGGCTGAAGCTTTCTTT. Translated, it gives CASSPRTGGRAEAFF.

The chain uses TRBV4-2 and TRBJ2-7; D is possibly TRBD2 (5 bases). Germline assignment: CDR1 LGHNA and CDR2 YNFKEQ. The CDR3 consists of 16 residues. With 0 bases removed from V and 7 bases from J, the gap between germline ends came to 19 bases. CDR3 sequence reads: CASSQEMRAGLGEQYF. DNA for the CDR3: TGTGCCAGCAGCCAAGAGATGAGGGCGGGTTTGGGGGAGCAGTACTTC.

V gene TRBV7-6 combines with J gene TRBJ2-2; D is perhaps TRBD1 or TRBD2 (5 bases each). The CDR3 has 15 amino acids. Germline CDR1 is SGHVS and CDR2 is FNYEAQ. The ends were cut back, 6 bases at V and 5 bases at J, with 16 bases in the middle. The CDR3 DNA follows: TGTGCCAGCAGGCGTTTCGGCTGGGGGACCGGGGAGCTGTTTTTT. Translated, it gives CASRRFGWGTGELFF. Together with reference TRBV7-6 and TRBJ2-2, the CDR3 gives the full variable domain: GAGVSQSPRYKVTKRGQDVALRCDPISGHVSLYWYRQALGQGPEFLTYFNYEAQQDKSGLPNDRFSAERPEGSISTLTIQRTEQRDSAMYRCASRRFGWGTGELFFGEGSRLTVL.